This note documents a single T cell receptor (beta chain) sequence. The antigen is not known. The CDR3 consists of 15 residues. Germline V gives CDR1 MNHEY, CDR2 SMNVEV (reference sequence). The ends lost 3 bases at V and 2 bases at J; junction bases unmatched: 5. The table came from immunoSEQ multiplex PCR; TCRdb's copy has only in-frame clones and leaves some out. There are tens of thousands of clones in the sample; roughly nine tenths occur only once, and approximately 2.5% lies in the top ten. Time point described: week 11, during vaccination. Doses of 300 ug of mutant IDH1 20-mer peptide were given with topical imiquimod. Each of the donors came in with new WHO grade 3 or 4 astrocytomas that were IDH1-mutant and ATRX-lost. These data are taken from a study of a mutant IDH1 vaccine in newly diagnosed glioma. Study context: Investigators started vaccination 4-6 weeks after radiotherapy alone, or with temozolomide cycles.

The sequenced sample was PBMCs, obtained from a glioma patient whose treatment included an IDH1 peptide vaccine. V and J are TRBV27 and TRBJ2-3, with 7 bases aligning to TRBD2. This TCR was recovered from a middle-aged man with glioma. The CDR3, as DNA: TGTGCCAGCAGTTTCGGGAGGAGTCTCACAGATACGCAGTATTTT. Translation gives CASSFGRSLTDTQYF.